This passage covers 19 T cell receptor beta chains from one sample sequenced in a study of T cells after posttransplantation cyclophosphamide. The protocol was immunoSEQ multiplex PCR, while the TCRdb copy is restricted to in-frame clones and leaves out a portion. The sample contains about 39,000 clones, none of them singletons. The specimen was PBMCs. The receptors come from a woman aged 45-59 years in good health and a related stem cell transplant donor.

At least ten counts were recorded for this clone. The chain couples TRBV2 to TRBJ1-1, with D possibly TRBD1 on 6 matching bases. The CDR3 length is 14 residues. The V gene lost 7 bases and the J gene lost 1 base, with 13 bases spanning the gap. Germline-derived CDR1 and CDR2 are SNHLY and FYNNEI. The DNA for the CDR3 is TGTGCCAGCACCCGTAGGGGACAGAACACTGAAGCTTTCTTT. It is translated as CASTRRGQNTEAFF. Supplemented by reference TRBV2 and TRBJ1-1, the full variable domain reads EPEVTQTPSHQVTQMGQEVILRCVPISNHLYFYWYRQILGQKVEFLVSFYNNEISEKSEIFDDQFSVERPDGSNFTLKIRSTKLEDSAMYFCASTRRGQNTEAFFGQGTRLTVV.

This clone was picked up many times. The V gene is TRBV5-5, the J gene TRBJ1-1; a weak D match, TRBD1 (5 bases). V was trimmed by 0 bases and J by 1 base, leaving 16 bases between them. The germline CDR1 and CDR2 sequences are SGHKS and YYEKEE (reference sequence). This CDR3 spans 17 amino acids. CDR3 DNA: TGTGCCAGCAGCTTGGGGGGTGGGGGGAGGCAGAACACTGAAGCTTTCTTT. Encoded protein: CASSLGGGGRQNTEAFF.

This clone was counted ten times or more. The chain uses TRBV5-6 and TRBJ1-6, with 11 bases matching TRBD1. The CDR3 covers 16 residues. The junction had 3 bases not matched to a gene; V was cut back by 0 bases and J by 7 bases. In germline, CDR1 is SGHDT, CDR2 YYEEEE. CDR3 DNA: TGTGCCAGCAGCTTGGCCGGGACAGGGGGGAATTCACCCCTCCACTTT. This codes for CASSLAGTGGNSPLHF.

This clone was picked up many times. The chain is built from TRBV5-8 and TRBJ2-4, with a tentative D call TRBD2 (6 bases). Germline V gene sequence: CDR1 SGHTS, CDR2 YDEGEE. With 0 bases removed from V and 4 bases from J, the gap between germline ends came to 11 bases. This CDR3 contains 15 residues. CDR3 sequence: CASSLAGTRKNIQYF. CDR3 DNA sequence: TGTGCCAGCAGCTTGGCCGGGACTCGGAAAAACATTCAGTACTTC.

The rearrangement uses TRBV28 and TRBJ1-2; 8 bases are a match to TRBD1. The CDR3 has 16 residues. V trimming: 4 bases; J trimming: 4 bases; junction bases outside the gene matches: 11. The germline CDR1 and CDR2 sequences are MDHEN and SYDVKM. The CDR3 sequence is CASSSLTGAFGYGYTF. CDR3 nucleotide sequence: TGTGCCAGCAGTTCACTGACAGGGGCGTTCGGCTATGGCTACACCTTC.

This clone was seen repeatedly, ten times or more. The V and J genes are TRBV7-9 and TRBJ1-4; possible D gene TRBD1, 6 bases. With 3 bases removed from V and 7 bases from J, the gap between germline ends came to 15 bases. The CDR3 runs 15 residues. Germline CDR1 is SEHNR and CDR2 is FQNEAQ (reference sequence). DNA of the CDR3: TGTGCCAGCAGCTTTATTAGGACAGTACCTGAAAAACTGTTTTTT. Its protein product is CASSFIRTVPEKLFF.

This clone occurred many times. The chain recombines TRBV11-3 with TRBJ1-6, with D possibly matching TRBD1 (5 bases). This CDR3 is 14 amino acids long. Per the germline V gene, CDR1 is SGHNT and CDR2 is YENEEA. Between the trimmed V and J ends, which lost 5 bases and 8 bases, there was a span of 13 bases. DNA of the CDR3: TGTGCCAGCAGCCCTCAGGGCCACGATTCACCCCTCCACTTT. It yields the protein CASSPQGHDSPLHF.

This clone was recorded at least ten times. J is TRBJ2-1 and V is TRBV27, with TRBD1 matching 8 bases. Germline assignment: CDR1 MNHEY and CDR2 SMNVEV (reference sequence). This CDR3 region has 15 residues. The trim removed 3 bases at V and 1 base at J, leaving 2 bases unmatched. In DNA, the CDR3 is TGTGCCAGCAGTTTCCGGGACAGGTCCTACAATGAGCAGTTCTTC. Protein product: CASSFRDRSYNEQFF.

This clone was counted many times. This chain uses TRBV19 with TRBJ1-2; 7 bases align to TRBD1. The junction had 14 bases not matched to a gene; V was cut back by 10 bases and J by 6 bases. Germline V lookup: CDR1 LNHDA, CDR2 SQIVND (reference sequence). The CDR3 is made up of 14 amino acids. The CDR3 DNA reads TGTGCCACCACCACACAGGGGCCCTGGGATGGCTACACCTTC. Its translation is CATTTQGPWDGYTF.

CDR3 in amino acids: CASSLRSYNEQFF. DNA for the CDR3: TGTGCCAGCAGTTTGAGGTCCTACAATGAGCAGTTCTTC. The V and J genes are TRBV27 and TRBJ2-1; D gene unclear. This CDR3 spans 13 amino acids. Per the germline V gene, CDR1 is MNHEY and CDR2 is SMNVEV (reference sequence). Trimming pared 3 bases from V and 1 base from J, leaving 4 bases between.

This clone was seen at least ten times. The V and J genes are TRBV7-3 and TRBJ2-7; a weak D match, TRBD1 (5 bases). Germline V gene sequence: CDR1 SGHTA, CDR2 FQGTGA. The CDR3 is 13 amino acids. The V and J ends lost 6 bases and 6 bases respectively, with 15 bases between them. The CDR3 nucleotides read TGTGCCAGCAGGAGAGACAGTTCCCGCGAGCAGTACTTC. This translates into CASRRDSSREQYF.

This clone was seen repeatedly, ten times or more. J is TRBJ2-1 and V is TRBV28; maybe TRBD1 (6 bases). V lost 5 bases, J lost 0 bases, and 17 bases lay in between. Germline V gives CDR1 MDHEN, CDR2 SYDVKM. This CDR3 comprises 17 residues. The CDR3 nucleotides are TGTGCCAGCAGTCCCGGCGCAGGGGAGATCTCCTACAATGAGCAGTTCTTC. It specifies CASSPGAGEISYNEQFF.

This clone was recorded many times. The rearrangement joins TRBV7-3 to TRBJ2-1, with 11 bases aligning to TRBD2. Germline CDR1 SGHTA, CDR2 FQGTGA. The V and J ends lost 5 bases and 4 bases, in that order; junction bases with no gene match: 7. This CDR3 is built from 16 residues. The CDR3 sequence is CASSRRTSGLYNEQFF. CDR3 nucleotides: TGTGCCAGCAGCCGACGGACTAGCGGGCTGTACAATGAGCAGTTCTTC.

This clone has ten or more counts. The chain combines TRBV4-1 with TRBJ2-2, with TRBD1 identical over 10 bases. CDR3 length: 15 residues. CDR1 and CDR2 (germline): MGHRA, YSYEKL. J lost 4 bases, V lost 4 bases, and 3 bases had no gene match. The CDR3 reads CASSLGQGGTGELFF. The CDR3 bases are TGCGCCAGCAGCCTCGGACAGGGGGGCACCGGGGAGCTGTTTTTT.

This clone was seen repeatedly, ten times or more. The rearrangement uses TRBV5-1 and TRBJ1-1, with D perhaps matching TRBD1 (6 bases). Germline values: CDR1 SGHRS, CDR2 YFSETQ. The ends were cut back, 0 bases at V and 4 bases at J, with 13 bases in the middle. This CDR3 region has 15 residues. The CDR3 reads CASSLGSGESTEAFF. In DNA, the CDR3 is TGCGCCAGCAGCTTGGGTTCAGGGGAAAGCACTGAAGCTTTCTTT.

This clone has a count of ten or more. This chain joins TRBV19 and TRBJ2-5, with no clear D. The J call may be in error: the DNA end matches TRBJ2-7 better. The germline V gene encodes CDR1 LNHDA and CDR2 SQIVND (reference sequence). The CDR3 runs 14 residues. CDR3: CASRVDWSSYEQYF. DNA for the CDR3: TGTGCCAGTAGGGTTGACTGGAGCTCCTACGAGCAGTACTTC.

This clone was found many times. V gene TRBV27 combines with J gene TRBJ1-3; D is ambiguous. The ends were cut back, 2 bases at V and 4 bases at J, with 9 bases in the middle. CDR3 size: 14 residues. Germline V gene sequence: CDR1 MNHEY, CDR2 SMNVEV (reference sequence). The CDR3 DNA reads as TGTGCCAGCAGTTTAAGAGGGATCGGAAACACCATATATTTT. Translated: CASSLRGIGNTIYF.

This clone was counted at least ten times. Its ends do not fully match the called genes, so a read error is possible. The V call is TRBV7-7, the J call TRBJ1-4; 7 bases align to TRBD1. Germline V gives CDR1 SSHAT, CDR2 FNYEAQ (reference sequence). The CDR3 is made up of 14 amino acids. DNA of the CDR3: TGTGCTAGCAGCTTAGGAGGGGGCAATGAAAAACTGTTTTTT. As protein: CASSLGGGNEKLFF.

The sample holds many counts of this clone. The chain uses TRBV7-3 and TRBJ2-2; 7 positions match TRBD1. CDR3 length equals 14 residues. V was pared by 7 bases and J by 8 bases, with 10 bases of the junction left unmatched. Germline V lookup: CDR1 SGHTA, CDR2 FQGTGA. This CDR3 is CASTATGMSGELFF. CDR3 nucleotides: TGTGCCAGCACCGCGACAGGGATGAGTGGGGAGCTGTTTTTT. Full variable domain (rest looked up from reference TRBV7-3 and TRBJ2-2): GAGVSQTPSNKVTEKGKYVELRCDPISGHTALYWYRQSLGQGPEFLIYFQGTGAADDSGLPNDRFFAVRPEGSVSTLKIQRTERGDSAVYLCASTATGMSGELFFGEGSRLTVL.